Here is one T cell receptor beta chain with its context. The antigen remains unidentified. Unique-molecular-identifier-tagged TCR beta cDNA libraries were used. TCRdb passed the PCR reads through MiXCR, listing each CDR3 protein once. Among about 400,000 distinct CDR3 sequences listed, less than 40% were seen once. This specimen comes from a study of post-analysis software for immune sequencing data. Broader study findings: In patients, TRBV5-6, TRBV5-1 and TRBV20-1 belonged to 4 or 5 TRBV segments found more frequently than in controls. Samples from a shared batch, those prepared together, strongly co-clustered by F measure.

With 4 bases clipped from V and 10 bases from J, the junction kept 5 bases outside the gene matches. The germline V gene encodes CDR1 KGHDR and CDR2 SFDVKD. The CDR3 is made up of 13 amino acids. Sequences were obtained from blood. This TCR derives from a girl between 10 and 17 years old with multiple sclerosis. The chain recombines TRBV24-1 with TRBJ2-1; TRBD1 aligns across 8 bases. Written as DNA, the CDR3 is TGTGCCACCAGTGAGACAGGGGTAAGGGAGCAGTTCTTC. Protein product: CATSETGVREQFF.